This T cell receptor beta chain emerged from a study of blood T cell repertoires in COVID-19. Under the authors' procedure: Counts of nucleated cells, estimated from reference gene primer amplification, were obtained. Profiled with immunoSEQ multiplex PCR; TCRdb holds only in-frame clones, not every one. That table gives V, J and clone size, and the DNA gave D and trimming. Of around 230,000 clones in the sample, just over 85% were seen once. The germline V gene encodes CDR1 SEHNR and CDR2 FQNEAQ (reference sequence). The V gene lost 5 bases and the J gene lost 4 bases, with 23 bases spanning the gap. This CDR3 region has 17 residues. Seattle patients were enrolled during active infection and followed longitudinally.

The receptor comes from a middle-aged man with COVID-19, enrolled during active disease. The chain recombines TRBV7-9 with TRBJ1-2, with D perhaps TRBD1 (5 bases). Sequencing input: peripheral blood. The chain's CDR3 is CASSPEGVGRGFYGYTF. CDR3 sequence (DNA): TGTGCCAGCAGCCCCGAAGGGGTTGGAAGGGGATTCTATGGCTACACCTTC.